A selection of T cell receptor beta chains follows, all from one sample in a study of PD-1 blockade in classical Hodgkin lymphoma. The protocol was immunoSEQ multiplex PCR, while the TCRdb copy is restricted to in-frame clones and leaves out a portion. The sample carries about 21,000 clones, 68% recorded once. Sequences were derived from peripheral blood mononuclear cells (PBMCs), sampled at baseline. These receptors all stem from a human donor with classical Hodgkin lymphoma. Both conserved end residues are part of each CDR3. The D gene is left open where the match is weak. Only some rows state a clone size, as once, few, many or a class for expanded clones.

v_call	j_call	d_call	clone_size	cdr3_aa	cdr3_nt
TRBV19	TRBJ1-5	NA	NA	CASSVDSSPNQPQHF	TGTGCCAGTAGTGTGGACAGCTCCCCAAATCAGCCCCAGCATTTT
TRBV7-9	TRBJ1-4	TRBD1	NA	CASSSRGAREKLFF	TGTGCCAGCAGTTCCAGGGGGGCAAGGGAAAAACTGTTTTTT
TRBV5-8	TRBJ2-7	NA	few	CASSYLYEQYF	TGTGCCAGCAGCTACCTCTACGAGCAGTACTTC
TRBV4-3	TRBJ2-1	NA	NA	CASSQVIRGEQFF	TGCGCCAGCAGCCAAGTTATACGGGGAGAGCAGTTCTTC
TRBV19	TRBJ2-6	NA	NA	CASSRESGANVLTF	TGTGCCAGTAGTAGGGAATCCGGGGCCAACGTCCTGACTTTC
TRBV30	TRBJ2-6	NA	NA	CAWTGAHSGANVLTF	TGTGCCTGGACAGGGGCCCACTCTGGGGCCAACGTCCTGACTTTC
TRBV7-9	TRBJ1-2	NA	NA	CASSLTHPANYGYTF	TGTGCCAGCAGCTTAACCCACCCGGCTAACTATGGCTACACCTTC
TRBV19	TRBJ2-3	NA	NA	CASSIRVADTQYF	TGTGCCAGTAGTATAAGGGTGGCAGATACGCAGTATTTT
TRBV20-1	TRBJ2-7	NA	NA	CSASYVYEQYF	TGCAGTGCTAGCTATGTCTACGAGCAGTACTTC
TRBV6-6	TRBJ2-3	TRBD1	NA	CASKSSGTGATDTQYF	TGTGCCAGCAAGAGTTCAGGGACAGGGGCCACAGATACGCAGTATTTT
TRBV11-2	TRBJ2-7	TRBD2	NA	CASSRGGAPSDEQYF	TGTGCCAGCAGCCGCGGGGGAGCGCCCAGCGACGAGCAGTACTTC
TRBV12-5	TRBJ2-3	TRBD2	NA	CASGLVVAGYGKTDTQYF	TGTGCTAGTGGTTTGGTGGTAGCGGGATACGGTAAAACAGATACGCAGTATTTT
TRBV9	TRBJ2-5	TRBD1	NA	CASSTSDRVEGTQYF	TGTGCCAGCAGCACCTCGGACAGGGTTGAGGGGACCCAGTACTTC
TRBV19	TRBJ2-3	NA	NA	CASSMRADTQYF	TGTGCCAGTAGTATGCGGGCAGATACGCAGTATTTT
TRBV6-5	TRBJ1-5	TRBD1	few	CASSLTGGNQPQHF	TGTGCCAGCAGTCTGACAGGGGGCAATCAGCCCCAGCATTTT
TRBV7-6	TRBJ1-2	NA	once	CASSWGPWGGYTF	TGTGCCAGCAGCTGGGGCCCGTGGGGAGGCTACACCTTC
TRBV6-6	TRBJ2-7	NA	NA	CASSYPDSYEQYF	TGTGCCAGCAGTTACCCGGACTCTTACGAGCAGTACTTC
TRBV30	TRBJ1-1	NA	few	CAWSEEGNTEAFF	TGTGCCTGGAGTGAGGAGGGGAACACTGAAGCTTTCTTT
TRBV5-8	TRBJ1-5	NA	NA	CASSLEGGKDQPQHF	TGTGCCAGCAGCTTGGAAGGGGGGAAGGATCAGCCCCAGCATTTT
TRBV19	TRBJ1-6	TRBD1	NA	CASAGQLSSPLHF	TGTGCCTCCGCGGGACAGTTGAGTTCACCCCTCCACTTT
TRBV28	TRBJ2-7	NA	NA	CASSFPPGATGPYEQYF	TGTGCCAGCAGTTTTCCCCCTGGGGCTACCGGACCCTACGAGCAGTACTTC
TRBV23-1	TRBJ1-1	NA	NA	CASSQPRAAGEAFF	TGCGCCAGCAGTCAACCCCGGGCCGCGGGAGAAGCTTTCTTT
TRBV7-2	TRBJ2-3	NA	NA	CASRKGGADTQYF	TGTGCCAGCAGGAAAGGGGGGGCAGATACGCAGTATTTT
TRBV18	TRBJ1-3	NA	NA	CASSPRPAGNTIYF	TGTGCCAGCTCACCACGGCCAGCTGGAAACACCATATATTTT
TRBV11-2	TRBJ2-7	NA	NA	CASSFHYEQYF	TGTGCCAGCAGCTTTCACTACGAGCAGTACTTC
TRBV4-1	TRBJ2-7	NA	NA	CASSQGTVYEQYF	TGCGCCAGCAGCCAAGGGACAGTCTACGAGCAGTACTTC
TRBV29-1	TRBJ1-1	NA	few	CSVEAGLTRVAFF	TGCAGCGTTGAAGCTGGCTTAACGAGAGTGGCTTTCTTT
TRBV19	TRBJ1-2	NA	NA	CASSIGDLGVYGYTF	TGTGCCAGTAGTATCGGCGACCTGGGCGTCTATGGCTACACCTTC
TRBV30	TRBJ2-7	TRBD2	NA	CAWTGGHRHEQYF	TGTGCCTGGACGGGGGGGCATCGGCACGAGCAGTACTTC
TRBV9	TRBJ2-7	NA	NA	CASSVDEGSYEQYF	TGTGCCAGCAGCGTAGACGAAGGGTCCTACGAGCAGTACTTC
TRBV30	TRBJ2-3	TRBD1	few	CAWSLQGDTDTQYF	TGTGCCTGGAGTTTACAGGGGGACACAGATACGCAGTATTTT